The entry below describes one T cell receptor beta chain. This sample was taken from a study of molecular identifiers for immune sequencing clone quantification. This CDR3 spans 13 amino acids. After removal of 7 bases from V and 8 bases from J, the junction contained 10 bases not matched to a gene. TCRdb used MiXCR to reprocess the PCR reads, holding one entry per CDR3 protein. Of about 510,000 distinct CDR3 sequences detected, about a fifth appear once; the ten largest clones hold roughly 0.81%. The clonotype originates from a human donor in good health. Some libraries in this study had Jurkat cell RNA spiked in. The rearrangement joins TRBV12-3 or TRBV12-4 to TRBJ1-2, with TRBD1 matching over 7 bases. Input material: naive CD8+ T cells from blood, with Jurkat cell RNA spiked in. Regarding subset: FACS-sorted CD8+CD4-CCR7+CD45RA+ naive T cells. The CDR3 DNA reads TGTGCCAGCACCCTGGAGGGGGCTGAAGGCTACACCTTC. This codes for CASTLEGAEGYTF.